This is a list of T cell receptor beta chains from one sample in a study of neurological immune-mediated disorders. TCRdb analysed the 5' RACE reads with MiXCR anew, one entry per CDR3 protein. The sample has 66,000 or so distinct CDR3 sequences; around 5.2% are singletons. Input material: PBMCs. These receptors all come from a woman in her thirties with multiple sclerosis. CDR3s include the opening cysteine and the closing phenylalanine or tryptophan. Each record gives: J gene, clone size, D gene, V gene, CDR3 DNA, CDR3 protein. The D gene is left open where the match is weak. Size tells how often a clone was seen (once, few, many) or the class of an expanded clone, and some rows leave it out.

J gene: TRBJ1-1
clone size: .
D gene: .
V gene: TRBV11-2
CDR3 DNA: TGTGCCAGCAGATTAGGGGAAGGAGCTTTCTTT
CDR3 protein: CASRLGEGAFF

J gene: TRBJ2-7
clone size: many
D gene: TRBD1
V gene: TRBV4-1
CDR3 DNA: TGCGCCAGCAGCCAAGGGGACAGGGGGCTCTACGAGCAGTACTTC
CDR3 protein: CASSQGDRGLYEQYF

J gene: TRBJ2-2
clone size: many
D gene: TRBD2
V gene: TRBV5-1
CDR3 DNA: TGCGCCAGCAGCTTTTATGCGGGGGGCACACGATCGAACACCGGGGAGCTGTTTTTT
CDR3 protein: CASSFYAGGTRSNTGELFF

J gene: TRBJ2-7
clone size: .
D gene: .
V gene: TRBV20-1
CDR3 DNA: TGCAGTGCTAAGAAGATACTAGGGGCCAAGGACGAGCAGTACTTC
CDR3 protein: CSAKKILGAKDEQYF

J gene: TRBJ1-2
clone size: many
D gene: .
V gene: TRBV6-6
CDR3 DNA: TGTGCCAGCAGTTACGGAAACAGCCATAACTATGGCTACACCTTC
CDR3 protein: CASSYGNSHNYGYTF

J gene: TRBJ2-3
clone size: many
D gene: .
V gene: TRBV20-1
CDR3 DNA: TGCAGTGCCCGCGGGGCGGGCACAGATACGCAGTATTTT
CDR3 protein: CSARGAGTDTQYF

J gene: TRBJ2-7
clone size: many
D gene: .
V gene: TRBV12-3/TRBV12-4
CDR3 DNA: TGTGCCAGCAGTGCGGGACAGCGGACCGAGCAGTACTTC
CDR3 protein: CASSAGQRTEQYF

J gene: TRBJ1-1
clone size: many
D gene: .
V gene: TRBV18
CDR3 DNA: TGTGCCAGCTCACCCTACCCGGCAGGGTCGGAGATGAACACTGAAGCTTTCTTT
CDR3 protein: CASSPYPAGSEMNTEAFF

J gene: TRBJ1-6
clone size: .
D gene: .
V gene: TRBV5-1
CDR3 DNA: TGCGCCAGCAAGATCCAGGGTAACACCTATAATTCACCCCTCAACTTT
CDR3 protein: CASKIQGNTYNSPLNF

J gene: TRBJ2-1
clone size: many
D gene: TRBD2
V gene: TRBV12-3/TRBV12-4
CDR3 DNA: TGTGCCAGCAGTTCCCCCGCGGGGGGTGCCTATGAGCAGTTCTTC
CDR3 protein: CASSSPAGGAYEQFF

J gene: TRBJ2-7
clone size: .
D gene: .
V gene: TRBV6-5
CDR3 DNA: TGTGCCAGCAGTACCCGGGAAAGATTCTACGAGCAGTACTTC
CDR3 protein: CASSTRERFYEQYF

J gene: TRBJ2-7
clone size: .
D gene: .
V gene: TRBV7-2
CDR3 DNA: TGTGCCAGCAGCTTAGGCGACAAGGCCAACGAGCAGTACTTC
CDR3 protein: CASSLGDKANEQYF

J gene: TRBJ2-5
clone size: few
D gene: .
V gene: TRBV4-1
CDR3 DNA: TGCGCCAGCAGCCAGGGGACAATAGAAGAGACCCAGTACTTC
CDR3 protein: CASSQGTIEETQYF

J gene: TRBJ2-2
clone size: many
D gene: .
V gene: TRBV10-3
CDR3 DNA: TGTGCCATCAGGGGGACCCCCGGGGAGCTGTTTTTT
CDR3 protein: CAIRGTPGELFF

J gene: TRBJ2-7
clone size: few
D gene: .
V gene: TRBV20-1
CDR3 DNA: TGCAGTGGAAACAGGGGTCTGGAGGGCGAGCAGTACTTC
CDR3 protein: CSGNRGLEGEQYF

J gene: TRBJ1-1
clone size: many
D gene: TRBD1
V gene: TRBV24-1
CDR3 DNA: TGTGCCACCAGTGACTGGACAGGGACTGAAGCTTTCTTT
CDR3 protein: CATSDWTGTEAFF

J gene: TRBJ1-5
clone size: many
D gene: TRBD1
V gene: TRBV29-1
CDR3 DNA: TGCAGCGTTGTGGCAGGGGGCGGTCAGCCCCAGCATTTT
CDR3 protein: CSVVAGGGQPQHF

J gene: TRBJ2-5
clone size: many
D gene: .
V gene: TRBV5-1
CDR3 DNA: TGCGCCAGCAGCGGGGGAGAGACCCAGTACTTC
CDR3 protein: CASSGGETQYF

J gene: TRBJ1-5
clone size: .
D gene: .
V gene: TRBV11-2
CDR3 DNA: TGTGCCAGCAGCTTAGTTAGGAATCAGCCCCAGAATTTT
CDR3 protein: CASSLVRNQPQNF

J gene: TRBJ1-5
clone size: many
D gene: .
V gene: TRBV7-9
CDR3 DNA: TGTGCCAGCAGCCCGGACAGTGGGTCTCAGAATTTT
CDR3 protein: CASSPDSGSQNF

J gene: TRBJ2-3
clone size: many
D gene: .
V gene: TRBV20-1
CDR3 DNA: TGCAGTGCAAAGGGTGCAGATACGCAGTATTTT
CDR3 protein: CSAKGADTQYF

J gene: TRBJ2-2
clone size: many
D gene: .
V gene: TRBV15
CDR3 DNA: TGTGCCACCAGCAGAGATTCGGGAGCCGGGGAGCTGTTTTTT
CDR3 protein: CATSRDSGAGELFF

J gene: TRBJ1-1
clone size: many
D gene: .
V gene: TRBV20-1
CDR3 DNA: TGCAGTGCTAGAGGGTTGACGGGCAACACTGAAGCTTTCTTT
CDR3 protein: CSARGLTGNTEAFF

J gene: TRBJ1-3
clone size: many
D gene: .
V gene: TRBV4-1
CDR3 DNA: TGCGCCAGCAGCCAAGCCCTGGGGGCTTCTGGAAACACCATATATTTT
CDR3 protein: CASSQALGASGNTIYF

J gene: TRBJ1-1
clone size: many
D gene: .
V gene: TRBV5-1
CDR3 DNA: TGCGCCAGCAGCGACCTGGTGGGTAGCGGCACTGAAGCTTTCTTT
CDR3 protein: CASSDLVGSGTEAFF

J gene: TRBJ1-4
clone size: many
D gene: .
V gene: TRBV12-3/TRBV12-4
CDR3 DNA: TGTGCCAGCAGTTTAGAGCTGACAGGTTCCAATGAAAAACTGTTTTTT
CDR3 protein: CASSLELTGSNEKLFF

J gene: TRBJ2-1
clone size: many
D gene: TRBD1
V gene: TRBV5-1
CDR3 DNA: TGCGCCAGCAGCTCGGGACAGGGGCGCGAAAGGAATGAGCAGTTCTTC
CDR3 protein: CASSSGQGRERNEQFF

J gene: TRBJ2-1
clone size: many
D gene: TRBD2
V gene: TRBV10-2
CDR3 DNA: TGCGCCAGCAGTGAGTCGCCTGGGAGGGACTATGAGCAGTTCTTC
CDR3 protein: CASSESPGRDYEQFF

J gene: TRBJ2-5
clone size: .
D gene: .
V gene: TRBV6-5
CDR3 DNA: TGTGCCAGCGGGGGCAGACAAGAGACCCAGTACTTC
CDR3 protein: CASGGRQETQYF

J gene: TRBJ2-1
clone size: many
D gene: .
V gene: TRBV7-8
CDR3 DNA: TGTGCCAGCAGCCCCGAGGGGAGCGCTGAGCAGTTCTTC
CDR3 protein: CASSPEGSAEQFF

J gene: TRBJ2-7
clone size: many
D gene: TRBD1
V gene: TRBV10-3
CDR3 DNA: TGTGCCATCAGTGGGTTGGGGACAGGGGGATACGAGCAGTACTTC
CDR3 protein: CAISGLGTGGYEQYF

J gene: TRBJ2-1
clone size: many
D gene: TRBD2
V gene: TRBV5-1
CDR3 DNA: TGCGCCAGCAGCTCGGCGGGGGGGTCTAGGGAGCAGTTCTTC
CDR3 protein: CASSSAGGSREQFF

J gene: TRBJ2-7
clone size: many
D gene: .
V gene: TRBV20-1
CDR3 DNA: TGCAGTGCCGGGGGGCGGCAGGGTCTCTACGAGCAGTACTTC
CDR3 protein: CSAGGRQGLYEQYF

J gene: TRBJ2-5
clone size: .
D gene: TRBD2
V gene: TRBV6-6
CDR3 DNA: TGTGCCAGCAGCTACGGGAGGGCGCAAGAGACCCAGTACTTC
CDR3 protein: CASSYGRAQETQYF

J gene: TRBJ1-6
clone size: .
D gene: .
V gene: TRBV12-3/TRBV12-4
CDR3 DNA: TGTGCCAGCAGTGGACAAGGAAAGGGGTTATCACCCCTCCACTTT
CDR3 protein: CASSGQGKGLSPLHF

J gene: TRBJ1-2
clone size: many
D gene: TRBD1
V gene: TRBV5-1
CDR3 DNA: TGCGCCAGCAGCTCACCGGACAGGGGTTCCCATGGCTACACCTTC
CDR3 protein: CASSSPDRGSHGYTF

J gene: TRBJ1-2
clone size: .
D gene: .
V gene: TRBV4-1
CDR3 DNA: TGCGCCAGCAGCCAAGTGGGAACGGGGCGCAACTATGGCTACACCTTC
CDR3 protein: CASSQVGTGRNYGYTF

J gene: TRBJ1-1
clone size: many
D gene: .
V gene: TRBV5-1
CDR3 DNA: TGCGCCAGCAGCAACTCGGGGGGGAACACTGAAGCTTTCTTT
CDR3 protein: CASSNSGGNTEAFF

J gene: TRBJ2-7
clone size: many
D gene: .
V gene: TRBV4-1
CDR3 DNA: TGCGCCAGCAGCCAAGAGAGCGGCGAGCAGTACTTC
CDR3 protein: CASSQESGEQYF

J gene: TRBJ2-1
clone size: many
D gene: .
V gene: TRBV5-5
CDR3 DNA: TGTGCCAGCAGCTTGGTTTCACACCTCAACAATGAGCAGTTCTTC
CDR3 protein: CASSLVSHLNNEQFF

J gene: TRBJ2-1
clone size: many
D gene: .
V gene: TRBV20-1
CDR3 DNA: TGCAGTGCTAGAGTAAGACGGGGGCCTTACAATGAGCAGTTCTTC
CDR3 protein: CSARVRRGPYNEQFF

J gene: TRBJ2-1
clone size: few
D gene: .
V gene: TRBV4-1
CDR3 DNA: TGCGCCAGCAGCCAAGCACAGATAGCCTACAATGAGCAGTTCTTC
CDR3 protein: CASSQAQIAYNEQFF

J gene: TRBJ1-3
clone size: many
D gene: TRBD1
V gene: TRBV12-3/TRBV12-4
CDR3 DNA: TGTGCCAGCAGCGGACAGGTTATGGAGACCTCTGGAAACACCATATATTTT
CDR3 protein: CASSGQVMETSGNTIYF

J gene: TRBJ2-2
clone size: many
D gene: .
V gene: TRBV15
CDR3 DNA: TGTGCCACCAGCAGAGATGTCGCGAACACCGGGGAGCTGTTTTTT
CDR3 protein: CATSRDVANTGELFF

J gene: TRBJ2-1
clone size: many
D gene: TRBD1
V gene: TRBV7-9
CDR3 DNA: TGTGCCAGCAGCACCGGGACAGGGTCCTACAATGAGCAGTTCTTC
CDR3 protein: CASSTGTGSYNEQFF

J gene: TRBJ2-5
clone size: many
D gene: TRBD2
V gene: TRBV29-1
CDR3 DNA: TGCAGTGACCGCGGCGGGGGTACGGAGACCCAGTACTTC
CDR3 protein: CSDRGGGTETQYF

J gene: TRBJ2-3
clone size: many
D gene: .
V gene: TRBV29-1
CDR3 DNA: TGCAGCGTTAAAGGTTTAGCCCTAGGGGATACGCAGTATTTT
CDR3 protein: CSVKGLALGDTQYF

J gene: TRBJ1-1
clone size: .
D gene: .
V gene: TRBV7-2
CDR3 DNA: TGTGCCAGCAGGCCCGCCGGTCGCTCCTTTTACACTGAAGCTTTCTTT
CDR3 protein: CASRPAGRSFYTEAFF